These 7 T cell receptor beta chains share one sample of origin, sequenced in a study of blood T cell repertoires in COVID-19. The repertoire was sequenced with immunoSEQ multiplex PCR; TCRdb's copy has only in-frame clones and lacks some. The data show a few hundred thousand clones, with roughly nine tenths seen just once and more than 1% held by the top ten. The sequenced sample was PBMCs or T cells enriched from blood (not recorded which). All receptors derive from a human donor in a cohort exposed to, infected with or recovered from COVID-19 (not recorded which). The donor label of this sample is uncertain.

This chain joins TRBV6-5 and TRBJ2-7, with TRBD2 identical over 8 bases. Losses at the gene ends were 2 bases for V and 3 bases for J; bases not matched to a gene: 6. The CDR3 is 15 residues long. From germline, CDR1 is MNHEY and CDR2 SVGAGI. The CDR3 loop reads CASSYDTAGGYEQYF. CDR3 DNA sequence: TGTGCCAGCAGTTACGATACGGCGGGGGGCTACGAGCAGTACTTC.

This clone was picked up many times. The CDR3 DNA is TGTGCCAGCAGCCCACTAGCGGGGGGTAGCACAGATACGCAGTATTTT. As protein: CASSPLAGGSTDTQYF. V usage is TRBV4-2 and J usage is TRBJ2-3; 12 nucleotides match TRBD2. The CDR3 has 16 residues. The J segment lost 0 bases and the V segment lost 4 bases, leaving 2 bases of the junction unmatched. Germline assignment: CDR1 LGHNA and CDR2 YNFKEQ.

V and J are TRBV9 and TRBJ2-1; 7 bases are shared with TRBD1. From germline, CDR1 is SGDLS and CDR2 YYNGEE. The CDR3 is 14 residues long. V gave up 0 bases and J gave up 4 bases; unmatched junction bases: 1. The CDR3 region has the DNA TGTGCCAGCAGCGTAGGGGACAGATACAATGAGCAGTTCTTC. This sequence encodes CASSVGDRYNEQFF.

For the CDR3, the DNA is TGTGCCAGCAGAGGGGGGGACACAGCCTACAATGAGCAGTTCTTC. Protein: CASRGGDTAYNEQFF. The chain joins TRBV7-9 to TRBJ2-1; possibly TRBD2 for D (7 bases). The CDR3 length is 15 residues. CDR1 is SEHNR, CDR2 FQNEAQ, per germline (reference sequence). V was trimmed by 6 bases and J by 2 bases, leaving 14 bases between them.

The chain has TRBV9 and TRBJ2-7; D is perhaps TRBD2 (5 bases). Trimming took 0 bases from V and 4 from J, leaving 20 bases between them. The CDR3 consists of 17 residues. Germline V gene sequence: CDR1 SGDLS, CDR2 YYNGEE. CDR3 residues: CASSVGPGIRADYEQYF. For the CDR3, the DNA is TGTGCCAGCAGCGTAGGACCCGGGATAAGAGCTGATTACGAGCAGTACTTC.

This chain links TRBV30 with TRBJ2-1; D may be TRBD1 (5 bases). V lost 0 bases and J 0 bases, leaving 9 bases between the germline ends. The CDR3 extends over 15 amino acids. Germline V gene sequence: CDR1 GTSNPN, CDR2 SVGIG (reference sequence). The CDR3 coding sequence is TGTGCCTGGAGTGTGGGGCTGAGCTCCTACAATGAGCAGTTCTTC. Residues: CAWSVGLSSYNEQFF.

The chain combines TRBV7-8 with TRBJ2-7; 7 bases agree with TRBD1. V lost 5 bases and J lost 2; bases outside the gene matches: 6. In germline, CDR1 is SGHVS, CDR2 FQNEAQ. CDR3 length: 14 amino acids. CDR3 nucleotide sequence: TGTGCCAGCAGCGCCGGGACAGACGCCTACGAGCAGTACTTC. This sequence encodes CASSAGTDAYEQYF. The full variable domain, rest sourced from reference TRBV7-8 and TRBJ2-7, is GAGVSQSPRYKVAKRGQDVALRCDPISGHVSLFWYQQALGQGPEFLTYFQNEAQLDKSGLPSDRFFAERPEGSVSTLKIQRTQQEDSAVYLCASSAGTDAYEQYFGPGTRLTVT.